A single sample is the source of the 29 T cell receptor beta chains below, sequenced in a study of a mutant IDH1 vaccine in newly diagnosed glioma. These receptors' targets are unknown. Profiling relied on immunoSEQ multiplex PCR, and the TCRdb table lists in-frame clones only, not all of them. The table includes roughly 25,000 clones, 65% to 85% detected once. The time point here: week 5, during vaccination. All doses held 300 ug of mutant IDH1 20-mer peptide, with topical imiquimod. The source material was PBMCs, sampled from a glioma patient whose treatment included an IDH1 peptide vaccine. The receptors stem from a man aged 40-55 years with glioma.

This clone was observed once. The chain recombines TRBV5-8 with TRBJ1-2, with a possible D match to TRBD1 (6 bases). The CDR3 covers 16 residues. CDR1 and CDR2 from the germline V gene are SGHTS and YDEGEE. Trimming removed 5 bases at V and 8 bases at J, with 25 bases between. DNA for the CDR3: TGTGCCAGCAGTAACTTCGCTTCACAGGGCGTCGGCGGCTACACCTTC. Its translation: CASSNFASQGVGGYTF.

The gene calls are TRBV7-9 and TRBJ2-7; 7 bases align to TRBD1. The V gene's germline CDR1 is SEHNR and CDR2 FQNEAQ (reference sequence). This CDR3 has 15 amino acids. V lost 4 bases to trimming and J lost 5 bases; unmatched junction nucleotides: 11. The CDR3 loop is CASSSGQGDANEQYF. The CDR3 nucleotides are TGTGCCAGCAGCTCTGGCCAGGGGGACGCCAACGAGCAGTACTTC.

The CDR3: CASSLGSQETQYF. The CDR3 DNA reads as TGTGCCAGCAGTTTGGGTAGTCAGGAGACCCAGTACTTC. J is TRBJ2-5 and V is TRBV28, with D uncertain. The V gene lost 3 bases and the J gene lost 5 bases, with 10 bases spanning the gap. CDR3 size: 13 residues. The V gene's germline CDR1 is MDHEN and CDR2 SYDVKM.

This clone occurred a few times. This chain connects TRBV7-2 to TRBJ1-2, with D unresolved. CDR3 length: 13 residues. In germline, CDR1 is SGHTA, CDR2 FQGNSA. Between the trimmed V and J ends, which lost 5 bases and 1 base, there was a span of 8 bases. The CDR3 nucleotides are TGTGCCAGCAGCCCCCAAAGTAACTATGGCTACACCTTC. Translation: CASSPQSNYGYTF.

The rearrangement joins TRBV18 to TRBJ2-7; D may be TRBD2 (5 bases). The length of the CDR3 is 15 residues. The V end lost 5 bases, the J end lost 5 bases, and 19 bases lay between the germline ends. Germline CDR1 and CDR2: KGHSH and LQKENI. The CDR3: CASSSSAAPGHEQYF. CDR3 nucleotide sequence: TGTGCCAGCTCAAGCTCAGCGGCCCCGGGCCACGAGCAGTACTTC.

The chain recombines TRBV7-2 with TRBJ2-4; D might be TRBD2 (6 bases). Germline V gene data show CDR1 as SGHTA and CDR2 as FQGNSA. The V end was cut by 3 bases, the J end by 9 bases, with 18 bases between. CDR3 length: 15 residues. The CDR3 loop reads CASSLAGTWAGIQYF. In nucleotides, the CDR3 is TGTGCCAGCAGCTTGGCTGGGACTTGGGCTGGCATTCAGTACTTC.

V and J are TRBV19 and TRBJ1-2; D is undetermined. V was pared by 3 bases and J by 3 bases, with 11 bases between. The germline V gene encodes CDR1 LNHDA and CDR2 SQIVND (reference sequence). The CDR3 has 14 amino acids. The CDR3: CASSIRGADYGYTF. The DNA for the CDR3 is TGTGCCAGTAGTATCCGGGGTGCAGACTATGGCTACACCTTC. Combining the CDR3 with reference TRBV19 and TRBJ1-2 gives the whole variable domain DGGITQSPKYLFRKEGQNVTLSCEQNLNHDAMYWYRQDPGQGLRLIYYSQIVNDFQKGDIAEGYSVSREKKESFPLTVTSAQKNPTAFYLCASSIRGADYGYTFGSGTRLTVV.

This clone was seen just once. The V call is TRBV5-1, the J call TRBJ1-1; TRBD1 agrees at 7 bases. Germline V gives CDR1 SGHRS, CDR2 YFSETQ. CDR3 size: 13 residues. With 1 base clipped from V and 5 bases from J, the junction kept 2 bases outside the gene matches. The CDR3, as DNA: TGCGCCAGCAGCTTGCAGGGGGAGACTGAAGCTTTCTTT. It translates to CASSLQGETEAFF.

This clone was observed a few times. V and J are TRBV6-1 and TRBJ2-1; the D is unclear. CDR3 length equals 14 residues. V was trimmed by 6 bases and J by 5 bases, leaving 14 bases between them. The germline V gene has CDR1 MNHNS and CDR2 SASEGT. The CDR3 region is CASRRVAPNNEQFF. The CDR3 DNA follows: TGTGCCAGCAGACGGGTAGCACCAAACAATGAGCAGTTCTTC.

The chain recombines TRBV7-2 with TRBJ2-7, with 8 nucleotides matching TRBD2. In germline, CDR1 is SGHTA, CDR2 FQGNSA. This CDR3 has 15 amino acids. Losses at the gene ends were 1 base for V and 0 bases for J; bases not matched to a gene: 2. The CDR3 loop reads CASSLGGRNSYEQYF. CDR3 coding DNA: TGTGCCAGCAGCTTAGGCGGGAGGAACTCCTACGAGCAGTACTTC.

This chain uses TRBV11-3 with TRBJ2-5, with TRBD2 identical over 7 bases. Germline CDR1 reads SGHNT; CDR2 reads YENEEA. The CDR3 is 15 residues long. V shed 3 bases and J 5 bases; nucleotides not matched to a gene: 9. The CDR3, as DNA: TGTGCCAGCAGCTTTAGGGAGGGCCATGGGGAGACCCAGTACTTC. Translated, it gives CASSFREGHGETQYF.

Written as DNA, the CDR3 is TGTGCCAGCAGCCCCCGACCTATCGGGGACACCATATATTTT. Amino acids: CASSPRPIGDTIYF. The rearrangement joins TRBV11-2 to TRBJ1-3; D is ambiguous. CDR3 size: 14 residues. Germline V gene lookup returns CDR1 SGHAT and CDR2 FQNNGV. Trimming took off 5 bases at V and 8 bases at J, with 16 bases between the two ends.

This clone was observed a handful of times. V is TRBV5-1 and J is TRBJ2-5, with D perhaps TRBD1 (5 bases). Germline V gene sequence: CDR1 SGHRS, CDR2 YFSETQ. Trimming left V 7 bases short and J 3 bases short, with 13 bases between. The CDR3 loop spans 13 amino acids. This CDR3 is CASHPGMEETQYF. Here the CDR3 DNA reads TGCGCCAGCCATCCAGGGATGGAAGAGACCCAGTACTTC.

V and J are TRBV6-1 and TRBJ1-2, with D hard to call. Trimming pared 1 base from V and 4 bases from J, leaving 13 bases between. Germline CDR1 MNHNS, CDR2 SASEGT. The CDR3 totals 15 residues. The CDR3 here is CASSEGAGRVYGYTF. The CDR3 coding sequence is TGTGCCAGCAGTGAAGGAGCTGGGAGGGTCTATGGCTACACCTTC.

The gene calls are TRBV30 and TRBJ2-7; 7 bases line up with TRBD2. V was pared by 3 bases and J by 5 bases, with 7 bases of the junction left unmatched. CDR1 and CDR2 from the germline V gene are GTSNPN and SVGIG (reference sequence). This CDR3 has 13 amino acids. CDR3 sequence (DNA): TGTGCCTGGAGCCATATGGGGGGGGACGAGCAGTACGTC. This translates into CAWSHMGGDEQYV.

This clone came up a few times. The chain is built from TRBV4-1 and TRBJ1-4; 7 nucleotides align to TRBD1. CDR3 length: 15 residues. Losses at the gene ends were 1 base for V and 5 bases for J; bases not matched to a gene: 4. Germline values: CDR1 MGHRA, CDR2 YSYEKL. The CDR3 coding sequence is TGCGCCAGCAGCCAAGGGGACAGACTGAATGAAAAACTGTTTTTT. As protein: CASSQGDRLNEKLFF.

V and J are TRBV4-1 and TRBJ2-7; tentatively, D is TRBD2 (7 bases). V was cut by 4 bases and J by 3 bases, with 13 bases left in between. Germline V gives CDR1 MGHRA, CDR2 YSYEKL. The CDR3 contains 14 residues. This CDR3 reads CASSPTRGGYEQYF. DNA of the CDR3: TGCGCCAGCAGCCCAACAAGGGGGGGCTACGAGCAGTACTTC.

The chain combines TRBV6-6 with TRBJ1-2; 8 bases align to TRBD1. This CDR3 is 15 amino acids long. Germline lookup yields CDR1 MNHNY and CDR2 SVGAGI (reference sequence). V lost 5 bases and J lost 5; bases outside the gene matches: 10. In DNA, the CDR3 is TGTGCCAGCAGTCCCCCCGGACAGGGTGGGTATGGCTACACCTTC. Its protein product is CASSPPGQGGYGYTF.

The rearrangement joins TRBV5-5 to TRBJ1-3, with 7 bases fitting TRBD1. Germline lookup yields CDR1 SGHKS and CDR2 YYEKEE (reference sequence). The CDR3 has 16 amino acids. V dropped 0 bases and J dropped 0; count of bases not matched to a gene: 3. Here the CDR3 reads CASSLARQGSGNTIYF. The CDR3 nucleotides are TGTGCCAGCAGCTTGGCGAGACAGGGCTCTGGAAACACCATATATTTT.

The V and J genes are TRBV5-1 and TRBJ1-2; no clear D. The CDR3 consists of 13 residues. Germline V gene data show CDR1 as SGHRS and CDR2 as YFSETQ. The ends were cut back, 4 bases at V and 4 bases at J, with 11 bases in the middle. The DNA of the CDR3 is TGCGCCAGCAGCCCGGACGGAATCTATGGCTACACCTTC. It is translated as CASSPDGIYGYTF.

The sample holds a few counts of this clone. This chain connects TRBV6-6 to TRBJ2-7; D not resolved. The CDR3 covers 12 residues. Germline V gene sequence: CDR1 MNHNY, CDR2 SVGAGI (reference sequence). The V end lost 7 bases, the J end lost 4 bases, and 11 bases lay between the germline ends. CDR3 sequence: CASTLDGYEQYV. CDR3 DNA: TGTGCCAGCACCTTGGACGGGTACGAGCAGTACGTC.

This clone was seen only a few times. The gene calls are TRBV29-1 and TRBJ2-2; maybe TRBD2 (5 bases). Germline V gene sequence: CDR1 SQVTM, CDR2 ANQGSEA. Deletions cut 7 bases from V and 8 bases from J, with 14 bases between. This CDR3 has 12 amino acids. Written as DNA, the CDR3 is TGCAGCGGAGGAGGCTCTTTTGGGGAGCTGTTTTTT. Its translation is CSGGGSFGELFF.

The CDR3 DNA follows: TGTGCCTGGAGTGTAGCTATCACTGAAGCTTTCTTT. It encodes CAWSVAITEAFF. J is TRBJ1-1 and V is TRBV30; unclear D gene. Germline V gives CDR1 GTSNPN, CDR2 SVGIG (reference sequence). This CDR3 is built from 12 residues. Trimming stripped 0 bases from V and 4 bases from J, with 6 bases between.

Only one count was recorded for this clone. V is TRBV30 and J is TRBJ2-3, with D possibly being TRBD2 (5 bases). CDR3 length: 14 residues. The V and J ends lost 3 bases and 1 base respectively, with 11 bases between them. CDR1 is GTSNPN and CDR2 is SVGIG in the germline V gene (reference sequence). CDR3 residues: CAWRRIGGTDTQYF. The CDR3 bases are TGTGCCTGGAGGCGTATCGGGGGCACAGATACGCAGTATTTT.

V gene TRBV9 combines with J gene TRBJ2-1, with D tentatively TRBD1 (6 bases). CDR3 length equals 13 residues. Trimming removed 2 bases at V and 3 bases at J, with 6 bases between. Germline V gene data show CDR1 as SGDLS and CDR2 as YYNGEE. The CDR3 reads CASSVDSYNEQFF. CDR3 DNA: TGTGCCAGCAGCGTGGACAGCTACAATGAGCAGTTCTTC.

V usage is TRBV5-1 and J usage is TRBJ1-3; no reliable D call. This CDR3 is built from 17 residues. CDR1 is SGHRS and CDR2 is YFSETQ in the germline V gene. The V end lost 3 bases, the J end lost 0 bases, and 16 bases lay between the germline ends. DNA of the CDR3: TGCGCCAGCAGCTCCAGGACTGCCGAAGTCTCTGGAAACACCATATATTTT. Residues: CASSSRTAEVSGNTIYF.

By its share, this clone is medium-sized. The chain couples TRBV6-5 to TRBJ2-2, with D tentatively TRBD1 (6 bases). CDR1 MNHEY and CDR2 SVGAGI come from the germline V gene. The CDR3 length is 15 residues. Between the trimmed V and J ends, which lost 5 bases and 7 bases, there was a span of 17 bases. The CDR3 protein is CASSTTSQGGGELFF. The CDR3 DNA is TGTGCCAGCAGTACCACTTCACAGGGCGGCGGGGAGCTGTTTTTT.

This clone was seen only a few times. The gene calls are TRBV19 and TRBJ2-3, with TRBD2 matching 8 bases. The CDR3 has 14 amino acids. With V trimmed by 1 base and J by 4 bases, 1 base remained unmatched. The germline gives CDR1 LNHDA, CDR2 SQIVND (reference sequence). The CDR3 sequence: CASSIGTSPDTQYF. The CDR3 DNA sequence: TGTGCCAGTAGTATAGGGACTAGCCCAGATACGCAGTATTTT.

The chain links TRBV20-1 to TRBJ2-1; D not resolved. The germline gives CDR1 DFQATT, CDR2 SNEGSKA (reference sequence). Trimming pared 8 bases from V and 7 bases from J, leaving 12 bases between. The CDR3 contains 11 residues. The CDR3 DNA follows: TGCAGTACCTTTGAGGAAAATGAGCAGTTCTTC. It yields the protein CSTFEENEQFF.